This is a list of T cell receptor beta chains from one sample in a study of blood T cell repertoires in COVID-19. The protocol was immunoSEQ multiplex PCR, while the TCRdb copy is restricted to in-frame clones and leaves out a portion. The sample lists roughly 32,000 clones, 60% to 80% occurring once. Sequencing input: peripheral blood. All receptors come from a man aged 80 or over with active or convalescent COVID-19. Each CDR3 is given with its conserved first and last residue. The D gene is left open where the match is weak. Size tells how often a clone was seen (once, few, many) or the class of an expanded clone, and some rows leave it out.

TRBV30	TRBD1	TRBJ2-2	-	TGTGCCTGGGACAGGGGCGATCCCGGGGAGCTGTTTTTT	CAWDRGDPGELFF
TRBV5-6	-	TRBJ1-6	-	TGTGCCAGCAGCGTGACACTTTATTCACCCCTCCACTTT	CASSVTLYSPLHF
TRBV28	TRBD2	TRBJ2-1	-	TGTGCCAGCAGTTTCTGGGCTAGCGGGAGTAACTACAGAGATGAGCAGTTCTTC	CASSFWASGSNYRDEQFF
TRBV10-1	TRBD2	TRBJ2-2	-	TGCGCCAGCGGGGGACTAGCGGACACCGGGGAGCTGTTTTTT	CASGGLADTGELFF
TRBV6-5	-	TRBJ2-5	-	TGTGCCAGCAGTTACGACCGGGGGATTTTGGCGGCCCAGTACTTC	CASSYDRGILAAQYF
TRBV2	TRBD2	TRBJ2-7	-	TGTGCCAGCAGTGAATCTGAGAGCGGGAGGGATCAGGTCAACGAGCAGTACTTC	CASSESESGRDQVNEQYF
TRBV24-1	-	TRBJ2-1	few	TGTGCCACCCGGCCTTCGGAGGGTACTTACAATGAGCAGTTCTTC	CATRPSEGTYNEQFF
TRBV5-5	TRBD1	TRBJ1-2	-	TGTGCCAGCAGCTCGTTGGGACAGAAGATTCATGGCTACACCTTC	CASSSLGQKIHGYTF
TRBV18	-	TRBJ1-3	-	TGTGCCAGCTCACCAGCACAGGGAGGGCACTCTGGAAACACCATATATTTT	CASSPAQGGHSGNTIYF
TRBV19	TRBD2	TRBJ2-1	-	TGTGCCAGTAGACTTCATAGCGGGCTCCCCGAGCAGTTCTTC	CASRLHSGLPEQFF
TRBV9	TRBD2	TRBJ2-1	-	TGTGCCAGCAGCGTCCGGACTAGCTCAATGAACAATGAGCAGTTCTTC	CASSVRTSSMNNEQFF
TRBV30	TRBD2	TRBJ2-1	-	TGTGCCTGGTTGGCGACTAGCACATTTCAGTTCTTC	CAWLATSTFQFF
TRBV5-6	-	TRBJ1-2	once	TGTGCCAGCAGCTTTCAAAACAGGGTGGTAAACTATGGCTACACCTTC	CASSFQNRVVNYGYTF
TRBV9	TRBD1	TRBJ1-2	-	TGTGCCAGCAGCGTAGAGGGGTGGGGACAGGGGTTAGGCTACACCTTC	CASSVEGWGQGLGYTF
TRBV27	TRBD1	TRBJ1-4	-	TGTGCCAGCAGTCCCACCGGGACAGGGGGAGTTGTTAATGAAAAACTGTTTTTT	CASSPTGTGGVVNEKLFF
TRBV27	TRBD1	TRBJ2-6	once	TGTGCCAGCAGTTTATGGGGGACAGACCCCTCTGGGGCCAACGTCCTGACTTTC	CASSLWGTDPSGANVLTF
TRBV6-1	TRBD1	TRBJ2-3	-	TGTGCCAGCAGTGAATATGGACAGGGAGGCACAGATACGCAGTATTTT	CASSEYGQGGTDTQYF
TRBV5-4	TRBD2	TRBJ2-7	-	TGTGCCAGCAGCATGACTAGCGGGAGCTACGAGCAGTACTTC	CASSMTSGSYEQYF
TRBV5-4	TRBD2	TRBJ2-3	-	TGTGCCAGCAGTCGGGAAACTAGCGGTGGTAGCACAGATACGCAGTATTTT	CASSRETSGGSTDTQYF
TRBV11-3	-	TRBJ1-1	-	TGTGCCAGCAGCTTTTCGGGTGCGAACACTGAAGCTTTCTTT	CASSFSGANTEAFF
TRBV19	TRBD2	TRBJ2-1	once	TGTGCCAGTAGTATAATAACTAGCGGGACCAATGAGCAGTTCTTC	CASSIITSGTNEQFF
TRBV20-1	-	TRBJ1-5	-	TGCAGTGCTAGTAAAACCTCTGCAAGACAGTATAGCAATCAGCCCCAGCATTTT	CSASKTSARQYSNQPQHF
TRBV12-5	-	TRBJ2-3	once	TGTGCTAGTGGTTTGGACGAGCCAGATACGCAGTATTTT	CASGLDEPDTQYF
TRBV5-6	-	TRBJ2-3	-	TGTGCCAGCAGCTTGGCCTACCGGGAGAGGCCAGATACGCAGTATTTT	CASSLAYRERPDTQYF
TRBV5-1	-	TRBJ1-1	-	TGCGCCAGCGAGAGCGGGGCGGTAGCTCAGGGAGAGGCTTTCTTT	CASESGAVAQGEAFF
TRBV9	TRBD1	TRBJ1-6	-	TGTGCCAGCAGCGCAGAGGGACAGGGGTTAAATTCACCCCTCCACTTT	CASSAEGQGLNSPLHF
TRBV10-2	-	TRBJ1-2	-	TGCGCCAGCAGCGTAGGACAGCCGACTAACTATGGCTACACCTTC	CASSVGQPTNYGYTF
TRBV9	-	TRBJ2-5	-	TGTGCCAGCAGCGCGAGCGGGCACAGGGAGACCCAGTACTTC	CASSASGHRETQYF
TRBV7-9	-	TRBJ2-1	-	TGTGCCAGCAGCTTTGGTCCGGGTCGGGGGTTAAATGAGCAGTTCTTC	CASSFGPGRGLNEQFF
TRBV7-3	-	TRBJ2-1	-	TGTGCCAGCAGCTTAACCCCCGACAATGAGCAGTTCTTC	CASSLTPDNEQFF
TRBV19	-	TRBJ2-7	-	TGTGCCAGTAGTCTCCGGACAGCATCGGGCGAGCAGTACTTC	CASSLRTASGEQYF
TRBV6-5	TRBD2	TRBJ2-2	-	TGTGCCATTCTTGGGGCTAGCGGGAGAGCTGGGGAGCTGTTTTTT	CAILGASGRAGELFF
TRBV2	-	TRBJ2-5	-	TGTGCCAGCAGTGAAATTAGTGCAGGCCTCGGGACCCAGTACTTC	CASSEISAGLGTQYF
TRBV13	TRBD2	TRBJ2-5	once	TGTGCCAGCAGCCAAATGGGGCTAGCGGGAGTGGAGACCCAGTACTTC	CASSQMGLAGVETQYF
TRBV5-1	-	TRBJ2-5	-	TGCGCCAGCAGCTTTACAGTGTTACAAGAGACCCAGTACTTC	CASSFTVLQETQYF
TRBV29-1	TRBD1	TRBJ2-7	-	TGCAGCGTTGAGACAGGGGTGTACGAGCAGTACTTC	CSVETGVYEQYF
TRBV11-3	TRBD2	TRBJ2-5	few	TGTGCCAGCAGCACCGACTTTGGACTAGCGGGACTAGTTCGAGAGACCCAGTACTTC	CASSTDFGLAGLVRETQYF
TRBV6-5	TRBD1	TRBJ1-1	-	TGTGCCAGCACCAAGTTGACAGGGGAACCCACTGAAGCTTTCTTT	CASTKLTGEPTEAFF